This entry features one TCR beta chain sequence. The source of the sample is a study of cytotoxic CD8 clonotypes in ibrutinib-treated CLL. TCRdb's copy holds only in-frame clones and misses some; the assay was immunoSEQ multiplex PCR. The sample records around 33,000 clones, 60% to 80% being singletons. Germline CDR1 and CDR2: SEHNR and FQNEAQ (reference sequence). The CDR3 extends over 14 amino acids. Deletions cut 1 base from V and 2 bases from J, with 8 bases between. The clonotype was recovered from a human donor with chronic lymphocytic leukemia. The source was PBMCs, collected before ibrutinib treatment. The chain couples TRBV7-9 to TRBJ1-2; no firm D call. DNA of the CDR3: TGTGCCAGCAGCTTAGGGGGAGGGAACTATGGCTACACCTTC. Translation gives CASSLGGGNYGYTF.